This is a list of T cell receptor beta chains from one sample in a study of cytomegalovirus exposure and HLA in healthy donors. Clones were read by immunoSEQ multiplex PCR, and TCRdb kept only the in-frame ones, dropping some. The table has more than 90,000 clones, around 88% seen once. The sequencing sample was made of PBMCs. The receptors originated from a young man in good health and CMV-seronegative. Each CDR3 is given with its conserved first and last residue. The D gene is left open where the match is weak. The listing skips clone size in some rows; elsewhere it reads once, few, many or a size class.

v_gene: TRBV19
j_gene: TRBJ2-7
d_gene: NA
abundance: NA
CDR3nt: TGTGCCAGTAGCCTACGGGTGAGGCCTGGGGAGCAGTACTTC
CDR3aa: CASSLRVRPGEQYF

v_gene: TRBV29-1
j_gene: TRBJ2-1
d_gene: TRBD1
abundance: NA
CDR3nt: TGCAGCGTCCGCGGGGGACAGGGCCCCTACAATGAGCAGTTCTTC
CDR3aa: CSVRGGQGPYNEQFF

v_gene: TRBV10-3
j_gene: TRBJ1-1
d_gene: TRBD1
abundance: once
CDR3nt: TGTGCCATCAGTGACCCTGAGGGGGCAAATGAAGCTTTCTTT
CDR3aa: CAISDPEGANEAFF

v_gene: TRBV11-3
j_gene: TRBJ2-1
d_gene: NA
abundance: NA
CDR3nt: TGTGCCAGCAGCTTAGGTCTACACAGCAACAATGAGCAGTTCTTC
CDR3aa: CASSLGLHSNNEQFF

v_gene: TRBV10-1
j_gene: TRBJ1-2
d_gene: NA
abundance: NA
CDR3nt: TGCGCCAGCAGTGTGACAGGAGCAACTAACTATGGCTACACCTTC
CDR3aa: CASSVTGATNYGYTF

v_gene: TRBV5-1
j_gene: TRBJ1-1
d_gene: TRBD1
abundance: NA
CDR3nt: TGCGCCAGCAGCCCTGACAGGGGCGGGGATATGAACGCTGAAGCTTTCTTT
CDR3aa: CASSPDRGGDMNAEAFF

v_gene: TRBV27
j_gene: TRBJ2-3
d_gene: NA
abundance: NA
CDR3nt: TGTGCCAGCAGCCCTAGGACAGTCCTAGATACGCAGTATTTT
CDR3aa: CASSPRTVLDTQYF

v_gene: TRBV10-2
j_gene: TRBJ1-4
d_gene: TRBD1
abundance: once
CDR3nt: TGCGCCAGCATTTTCTGGAGAGACAGGGCTGAAAAACTGTTTTTT
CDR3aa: CASIFWRDRAEKLFF

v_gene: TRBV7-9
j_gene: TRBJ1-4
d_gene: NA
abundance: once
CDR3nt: TGTGCCAGCAGCCCGCCGGGACATAAAAATGAAAAACTGTTTTTT
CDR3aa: CASSPPGHKNEKLFF

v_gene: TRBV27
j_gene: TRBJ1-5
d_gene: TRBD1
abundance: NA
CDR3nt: TGTGCCAGCAGTTCCCTCCGGGACAGTAGCAATCAGCCCCAGCATTTT
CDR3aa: CASSSLRDSSNQPQHF

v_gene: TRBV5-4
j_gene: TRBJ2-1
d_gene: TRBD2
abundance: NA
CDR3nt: TGTGCCAGCAGCTTGGCCGAAGCGGGATCCATTGAGCAGTTCTTC
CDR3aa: CASSLAEAGSIEQFF

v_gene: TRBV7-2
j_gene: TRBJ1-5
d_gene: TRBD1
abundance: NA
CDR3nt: TGTGCCAGCAGCCGACAGGGTAATCAGCCCCAGCATTTT
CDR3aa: CASSRQGNQPQHF

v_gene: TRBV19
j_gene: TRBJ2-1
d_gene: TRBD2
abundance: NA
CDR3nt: TGTGCCAGCGCCTCCGGCGGGGGGGCGGGGAATGAGCAGTTCTTC
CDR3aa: CASASGGGAGNEQFF

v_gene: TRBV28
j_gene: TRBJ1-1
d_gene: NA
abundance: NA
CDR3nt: TGTGCCAGCAGTCCCTTTGGGAGCCTCGCAGGAGCGAACACTGAAGCTTTCTTT
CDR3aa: CASSPFGSLAGANTEAFF

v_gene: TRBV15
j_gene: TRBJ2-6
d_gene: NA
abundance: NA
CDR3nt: TGTGCCACCAGCTCGGGGAGAGGCTCTGGGGCCAACGTCCTGACTTTC
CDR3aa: CATSSGRGSGANVLTF

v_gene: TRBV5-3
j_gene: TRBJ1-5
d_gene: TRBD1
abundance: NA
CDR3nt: TGTGCCAGAAGCCGACAGGGGGCAAAATCGAGCAATCAGCCCCAGCATTTT
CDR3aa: CARSRQGAKSSNQPQHF

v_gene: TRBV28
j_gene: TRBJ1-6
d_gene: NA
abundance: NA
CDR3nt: TGTGCCAGCAGCAACTTCCAGATACCGGGTTATAATAATTCACCCCTCCACTTT
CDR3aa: CASSNFQIPGYNNSPLHF

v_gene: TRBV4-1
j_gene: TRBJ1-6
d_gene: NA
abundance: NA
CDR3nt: TGCGCCAGCAGCCAAGGCCCCCCCGGGCCACGGGGACCCCTCCACTTT
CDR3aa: CASSQGPPGPRGPLHF

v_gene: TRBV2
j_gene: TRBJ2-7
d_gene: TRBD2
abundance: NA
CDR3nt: TGTGCCAACGTCGAGCGGGAGGGCCAATACGAGCAGTACTTC
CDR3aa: CANVEREGQYEQYF

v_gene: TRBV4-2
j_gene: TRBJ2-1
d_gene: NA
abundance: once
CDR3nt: TGTGCCAGCAGCCAAGATGGCGCAGGGTTACCCTACAATGAGCAGTTCTTC
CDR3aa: CASSQDGAGLPYNEQFF

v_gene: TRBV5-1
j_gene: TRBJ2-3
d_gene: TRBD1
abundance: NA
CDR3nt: TGCGCCAGCAGCTACAACAGGGGCGAAGACACAGATACGCAGTATTTT
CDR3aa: CASSYNRGEDTDTQYF

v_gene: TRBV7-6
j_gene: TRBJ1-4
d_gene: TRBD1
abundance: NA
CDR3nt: TGTGCCAGCAGCTTAGTAGGGGGCGATGAAAAACTGTTTTTT
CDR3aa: CASSLVGGDEKLFF

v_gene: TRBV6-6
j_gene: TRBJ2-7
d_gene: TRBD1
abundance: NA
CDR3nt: TGTGCCAGCAGTTCCAGGAAAGGGACAGGCCCCTACGAGCAGTACTTC
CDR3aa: CASSSRKGTGPYEQYF

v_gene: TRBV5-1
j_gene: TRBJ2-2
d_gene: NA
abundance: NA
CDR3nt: TGCGCCAGCAGCTTGACGCTAGAAACCGGGGAGCTGTTTTTT
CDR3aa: CASSLTLETGELFF

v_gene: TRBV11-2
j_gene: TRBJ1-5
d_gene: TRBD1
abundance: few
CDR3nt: TGTGCCAGCAGCTCAACAGGACAGGGGAATGGCAATCAGCCCCAGCATTTT
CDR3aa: CASSSTGQGNGNQPQHF

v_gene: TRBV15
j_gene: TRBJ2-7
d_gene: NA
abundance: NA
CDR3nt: TGTGCCACCAGCACTGTTTACGAGCAGTACTTC
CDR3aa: CATSTVYEQYF

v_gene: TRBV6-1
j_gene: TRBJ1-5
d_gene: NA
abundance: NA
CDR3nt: TGTGCCAGCCACATGCAGCGAAATAGCAATCAGCCCCAGCATTTT
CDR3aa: CASHMQRNSNQPQHF

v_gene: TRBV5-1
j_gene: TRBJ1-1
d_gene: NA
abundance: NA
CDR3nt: TGCGCCAGCAGAGAAACGGACAGCACTGAAGCTTTCTTT
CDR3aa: CASRETDSTEAFF

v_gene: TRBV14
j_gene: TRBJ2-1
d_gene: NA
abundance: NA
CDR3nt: TGTGCCAGCAGCCAAGGAGTTGGCGGGGAAGGTGAGCAGTTCTTC
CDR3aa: CASSQGVGGEGEQFF

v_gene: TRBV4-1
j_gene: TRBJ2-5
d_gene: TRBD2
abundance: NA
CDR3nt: TGCGCCAGCAGCCTCGGGACTAGCCCCCAAGAGACCCAGTACTTC
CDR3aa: CASSLGTSPQETQYF

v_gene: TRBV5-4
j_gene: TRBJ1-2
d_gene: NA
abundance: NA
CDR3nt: TGTGCCAGCAGCTCTGGGGGCGACTATGGCTACACCTTC
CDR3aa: CASSSGGDYGYTF

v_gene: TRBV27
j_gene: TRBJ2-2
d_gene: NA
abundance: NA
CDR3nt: TGTGCCAGCAGTTATGTAAAACTATCGTCCGGGGAGCTGTTTTTT
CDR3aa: CASSYVKLSSGELFF

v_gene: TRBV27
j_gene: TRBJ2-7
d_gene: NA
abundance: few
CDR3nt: TGTGCCAGCAGTGACACTAGGGCCTACGAGCAGTACTTC
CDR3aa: CASSDTRAYEQYF

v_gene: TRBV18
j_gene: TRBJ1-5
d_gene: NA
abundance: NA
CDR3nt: TGTGCCAGCTCACCCCAAGAGAATAGCAATCAGCCCCAGCATTTT
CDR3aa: CASSPQENSNQPQHF

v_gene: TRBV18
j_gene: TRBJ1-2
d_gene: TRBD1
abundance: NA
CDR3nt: TGTGCCAGCTCACCCGGACAGGGGGAATTAAACTATGGCTACACCTTC
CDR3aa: CASSPGQGELNYGYTF

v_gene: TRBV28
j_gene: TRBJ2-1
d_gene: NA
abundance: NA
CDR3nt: TGTGCCAGCAGTTCGTACAATGAGCAGTTCTTC
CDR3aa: CASSSYNEQFF

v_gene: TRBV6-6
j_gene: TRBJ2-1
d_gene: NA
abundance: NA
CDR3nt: TGTGCCAGCAGCCAACAACAGGTTAAGGTCTTC
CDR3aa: CASSQQQVKVF

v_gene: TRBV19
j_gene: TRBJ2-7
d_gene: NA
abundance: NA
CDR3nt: TGTGCCAGTAGTATCACAGTCTCCTACGAGCAGTACTTC
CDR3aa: CASSITVSYEQYF

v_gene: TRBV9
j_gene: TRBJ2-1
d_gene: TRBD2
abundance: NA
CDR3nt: TGTGCCAGCAGCGTGATAGCGGGAAACAATGAGCAGTTCTTC
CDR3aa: CASSVIAGNNEQFF